This T cell receptor beta chain was retrieved from a study of radiation and T cells in renal cell carcinoma. As regards this clone: Its antigen is as yet unknown.

Only in-frame clones appear in the TCRdb table, and some are missing; sequencing was by immunoSEQ multiplex PCR. Here the sample spans about 15,000 clones, approximately 65% being singletons. Documented treatment: treatment-naive control, cytoreductive nephrectomy. Study results and limitations: Irradiated tumors had higher TCR clonality than control tumors.

The sample consisted of tumor tissue, taken from a patient whose treatment was nephrectomy without radiotherapy. This sequence was found in a man aged 55 to 70 with renal cell carcinoma.

The CDR3 DNA sequence: TGTGCCAGCAGTGAAGTCAAGACAGCCGACACCGGGGAGCTGTTTTTT. Translation: CASSEVKTADTGELFF. The chain employs TRBV6-1 and TRBJ2-2; D might be TRBD1 (5 bases). The ends were cut back, 1 base at V and 3 bases at J, with 12 bases in the middle. CDR1 and CDR2 (germline): MNHNS, SASEGT. This CDR3 has 16 residues.